This is a list of T cell receptor beta chains from one sample in a study of shared clonotypes between healthy human individuals. Sequenced by immunoSEQ multiplex PCR; TCRdb stores in-frame clones only, minus some. Among roughly 1.4 million clones listed, less than 99% were seen once. Sequencing used naive CD4+ T cells sorted from blood. Receptors were obtained from a man aged 25-40 years in good health. Both conserved end residues are part of each CDR3. D genes are given only for firm matches. Clone size is not always given. Where it is, it says once, few, many or a class for expanded clones.

v_gene	abundance	j_gene	d_gene	CDR3aa	CDR3nt
TRBV7-8	NA	TRBJ2-2	NA	CASSFIAVSNTGELFF	TGTGCCAGCAGCTTTATAGCGGTATCGAACACCGGGGAGCTGTTTTTT
TRBV7-3	NA	TRBJ1-2	TRBD1	CASSLRQGVGYTF	TGTGCCAGCAGCTTAAGACAGGGAGTTGGCTACACCTTC
TRBV7-9	NA	TRBJ1-3	NA	CASSAESGIYF	TGTGCCAGCAGCGCCGAGTCGGGAATATATTTT
TRBV18	once	TRBJ2-7	TRBD1	CASSPGTEPYEQYF	TGTGCCAGCTCACCAGGGACAGAGCCCTACGAGCAGTACTTC
TRBV7-2	NA	TRBJ2-7	NA	CASSLEPGGYEQYF	TGTGCCAGCAGCCTGGAGCCTGGGGGCTACGAGCAGTACTTC
TRBV6-5	NA	TRBJ2-1	TRBD2	CASRGSGATYNEQFF	TGTGCCAGCAGGGGTAGCGGGGCAACCTACAATGAGCAGTTCTTC
TRBV5-1	NA	TRBJ2-7	TRBD2	CASTEGRGGSYEQYF	TGCGCCAGCACGGAGGGGAGGGGAGGCTCCTACGAGCAGTACTTC
TRBV19	NA	TRBJ2-1	NA	CASSMVGWQDEFF	TGTGCCAGTAGTATGGTTGGGTGGCAGGATGAGTTCTTC
TRBV18	NA	TRBJ1-4	NA	CASSPPSNEKLFF	TGTGCCAGCTCACCACCGTCGAACGAAAAACTGTTTTTT
TRBV6-1	NA	TRBJ2-1	TRBD1	CASSATGSKSEQFF	TGTGCCAGCAGCGCGACAGGGTCCAAATCTGAGCAGTTCTTC
TRBV2	NA	TRBJ1-1	TRBD1	CAGSDRANTEAFF	TGTGCCGGATCCGACAGGGCGAACACTGAAGCTTTCTTT
TRBV10-3	NA	TRBJ2-1	NA	CAISESRGSYNEQFF	TGTGCCATCAGTGAGAGTAGGGGTTCCTACAATGAGCAGTTCTTC
TRBV12-1	NA	TRBJ2-7	NA	CAEPVAGFPYEQYF	TGTGCCGAACCAGTCGCGGGATTTCCCTACGAGCAGTACTTC
TRBV5-1	NA	TRBJ2-5	NA	CASSLAQFQETQYF	TGCGCCAGCAGCTTGGCACAATTCCAAGAGACCCAGTACTTC
TRBV6-6	NA	TRBJ2-7	NA	CASSRDPSGYEQYF	TGTGCCAGCAGTCGCGACCCATCCGGCTACGAGCAGTACTTC
TRBV4-2	NA	TRBJ2-7	TRBD1	CASSQGRGQGAYEQYF	TGTGCCAGCAGCCAAGGACGCGGACAGGGGGCTTACGAGCAGTACTTC
TRBV6-4	NA	TRBJ1-5	NA	CASSDSTRRNQPQHF	TGTGCCAGCAGTGACTCAACACGCCGCAATCAGCCCCAGCATTTT